This TCR beta chain was found in a study of cytomegalovirus exposure and HLA in healthy donors listed by TCRdb under 2017. Turning to the overall study: An earlier analysis of approximately 600 of the donors reported about 250 Gb of sequence data and around 120 million unique TCR beta sequences from about 200 million T cells. Roughly 300 gigabases of sequencing data and tens of millions of unique TCR sequences were included in an early release covering roughly 600 HLA-typed donors. Of the 300 to 450 genotyped donors, over 65% fell in the genetic ancestry cluster associated with self-reported Caucasian donors. The study was designed to test whether signatures of past pathogen exposure could be identified by cataloging public T cell receptors. The T cell repertoires of around 730 subjects were profiled by immunosequencing and related to cytomegalovirus serostatus. In addition to the first cohort of several hundred subjects, a separate validation cohort of some 120 different subjects was used. The study combined high-throughput TCR immunosequencing, statistical association of individual TCRs with disease status, and machine learning to predict cytomegalovirus infection status. To study patterns of TCR occurrence, a later analysis re-analyzed previously published TCR beta repertoires from 650 to 750 donors and added high-resolution HLA genotyping. Rather than drawing on any new phenotypic data, the later analysis identified candidate immune exposures from TCR beta sequences and the way those sequences occurred across donors. In an earlier analysis of over 550 of the donors, high-throughput TCR beta sequencing was used to judge whether each TCR beta V gene segment behaved as functional or pseudogenic. Donor age, sex, ethnicity and CMV serostatus were compiled together with the repertoire data. In a later genetic analysis, genome-wide SNP genotypes for about 55% of the roughly 670 donors were used, and that subset was treated as a discovery cohort. All discovery cohort repertoires had been generated using a single sequencing platform. HLA typing covered class I and class II loci at four-digit resolution. Typing coverage differed by locus: A, B, C, DRB1 and DQB1 were typed in roughly 620-630 donors, DQA1 in about 560, DPA1 in 600 to 610, and DPB1 in 450 to 490. Because of strong linkage in the cohort, four to six DR-DQ haplotypes were treated as single units for association and clustering. Among about 410 genotyped donors of the cohort, an average of approximately 240,000 unique TCR beta nucleotide sequences was sequenced per donor, of which about 18% were non-productive. Points the paper makes about the study in general: While some public TCRs were present in many individuals, most TCR sequences turned up only very rarely across donors. According to a later analysis, parvovirus B19, influenza, CMV and Epstein-Barr virus appeared linked to several top co-occurrence clusters. Only TCR beta chains were sequenced in this cohort, and the absence of alpha or paired-chain data limited detectable features. In vitro tests confirmed that three of the cytomegalovirus-associated TCR beta chains recognize cytomegalovirus antigens. Assigning TCR associations to individual alleles was difficult when HLA alleles, especially DR and DQ, strongly co-occurred. A further reported finding was that TCR beta sequences accurately predicted the HLA-A and HLA-B alleles for most subjects in the first cohort. About 15 rarely observed V segments, including chromosome 9 orphons, were excluded from the earlier analysis of approximately 500 of the donors because counts were too low. Immune exposure information for the cohort was limited to CMV serostatus. In a later analysis, most CMV-associated TCR beta chains were found to appear HLA-restricted, with HLA associations seemingly driven largely by CMV exposure. An association between a missense DCLRE1C variant and V-gene and J-gene trimming of TCR beta chains was found in a later genetic analysis and replicated in an independent cohort. The study listed 164 TCR beta chains as associated with cytomegalovirus. Sequencing depth was assumed to be roughly uniform across donors in the presence/absence analyses, though that assumption may not hold. A cluster of highly shared sequence variants was judged likely to be a technical artifact of the sequencing pipeline. At a false discovery rate of 0.05, a later analysis linked 16,951 TCR beta sequences to specific HLA alleles. In an earlier analysis of 500 to 650 of the donors, most TCR beta V segments appeared in productive rearrangements about 90% or about 30% of the time, broadly matching IMGT annotations. A later genetic analysis reported fewer N-insertions in productive TCRs among donors in an Asian-associated ancestry cluster than the roughly 720-donor mean. Some IMGT-functional V segments, including TRBV6-2 and TRBV6-3, could not be distinguished by the 87-base-pair reads and were therefore excluded. The classifier was reported to diagnose cytomegalovirus status with high specificity and sensitivity in both the original cohort and the validation cohort. In a later analysis, HLA-associated TCR beta chains were found to be more clonally expanded and to have lower generation probabilities than equally common non-associated chains. Linkage disequilibrium might explain the correlated functional status among segregating V segments, but an unknown experimental factor could not be excluded. Because HLA typing was missing for some donors at each locus, association tests included only the typed subset. The authors suggested that the approach could potentially be generalized to other disease states and immunological phenotypes. In a later analysis, the rate of TCR association differed among HLA loci, with DRB1 alleles having the most associated TCRs and HLA-C alleles having the fewest.

In regard to this clone: Its antigen has not been determined. Within one base of it there is no much larger clone, and no base qualities were kept.

The cohort comprised around 700 healthy bone marrow donors. At the time of sampling, all cohort members were nominally healthy, though unrecorded immune exposures were likely present. The donor tested CMV seronegative, placing the donor among the 300 to 450 seronegative members of the cohort. Every donor gave a peripheral blood sample, and the peripheral blood mononuclear cells from that sample were used for TCR beta sequencing. Genomic DNA extraction from the blood cell samples was performed with the Qiagen DNeasy Blood Extraction Kit. The receptor library was made with the immunoSEQ multiplex PCR assay. For the multiplex PCR, a mixture combining 60 forward primers for TCR Vbeta segments and 13 reverse primers for TCR Jbeta segments was used. The CDR3 region of rearranged TCR beta genes was amplified from genomic DNA with a multiplex PCR assay. On the Illumina HiSeq System, the amplified TCR beta libraries were sequenced as 87-base-pair reads. The paper's processing steps were these. In a later analysis, 80 million or so unique TCR beta chains were counted across the approximately 670 repertoires, and roughly 10 million of these chains were shared by at least two donors. Raw reads were error-corrected and collapsed into unique sequences with a nearest-neighbor algorithm that merged closely related sequences to remove PCR and sequencing errors. Alignment of CDR3 sequences to IMGT reference sequences was used to assign V, D and J gene segments. For a sequence to be retained, a match of at least six nucleotides to both a V gene segment and a J gene segment was required. A rearrangement was called productive if the CDR3 had no stop codons and remained in frame with V and J, and every other rearrangement was called non-productive. CDR3 was defined according to IMGT convention as the region running from the second conserved V-encoded cysteine to the conserved J-encoded phenylalanine. The earlier analysis of 500 to 650 of the donors excluded any sequence lacking an unambiguous match to a single V gene segment. In an earlier analysis of approximately 550 of the donors, V segments were called functional above 56.7% productive rearrangements and were called segregating when the between-donor standard deviation exceeded 5%. To diagnose cytomegalovirus status from the catalog of TCR beta chain sequences, a statistical classification framework was built. V and J gene assignment, in a later analysis, came from comparing TCR nucleotide sequences with IMGT/GENE-DB human TR gene sequences. The TCRdist pipeline was used in a later analysis to assign CDR3 sequences and most-parsimonious VDJ recombination scenarios. A later analysis defined each TCR beta chain by its CDR3 amino acid sequence plus V-gene family, and excluded reads lacking a unique V-gene family. To address suspected cross-contamination and a sequencing artifact, a later analysis removed 450 to 700 highly shared, low-generation-probability nucleotide sequences. In a later analysis, a clonal expansion index for each public chain was calculated from normalized within-repertoire ranks of inferred template counts. Generation probabilities in a later analysis came from a VDJ recombination model fitted to out-of-frame rearrangements, and those results were checked against IGoR. In a later analysis, hypergeometric tests were used to score TCR-TCR, TCR-HLA and TCR-CMV co-occurrence, with a repertoire-size bias correction applied to TCR pairs. A later analysis estimated false discovery rates by permuting HLA or CMV assignments 20 times. In a later analysis, co-occurring TCRs were grouped with DBSCAN, and TCRdist sequence similarity was added when clustering was performed within HLA-allele-positive subsets. Co-occurrence clustering excluded repertoires with fewer than 30,000 or more than 120,000 public chains, plus five with anomalous nucleotide sharing. TCRdb obtained this table from immuneACCESS and retained in-frame rearrangements with V and J assigned. These tables miss some clones; where compared with another copy, unresolved V genes account for less than half of the shortfall, and the remainder is unexplained. The V and J calls and clone size were taken over from that table, and D and trimming were inferred from the DNA. This sample has around 45,000 clones in its table, and approximately 67% of those were observed once. 5.5% to 7% of the sample comes from the top ten.

Looking up the germline V gene yields CDR1 SGHTA and CDR2 FQGNSA. V is clipped by 6 bases and J by 3 bases, and the sequence between their germline boundaries is 14 bases long. The cysteine opens and the phenylalanine closes a CDR3 of 15 amino acids. Only the CDR3 DNA stays, 45 bases, in frame from base 1. Sequenced sample: PBMCs. This receptor chain uses TRBV7-2 and TRBJ1-4; perhaps TRBD1 is the D gene, with 6 bases matching. The sequence came from a man aged 30 to 39 in good health and CMV-seronegative. The nucleotide sequence reads as follows: TGTGCCAGCAGTTATGGGGGGGCAGCTAATGAAAAACTGTTTTTT. This gives the protein CASSYGGAANEKLFF.